A selection of T cell receptor beta chains follows, all from one sample in a study of T cell changes during pregnancy in multiple sclerosis. Method: immunoSEQ multiplex PCR; TCRdb's copy keeps in-frame clones and lacks some. This sample has about 36,000 clones; 85% to 95% occur once, and the top ten carry 1.2%. Sequenced input: PBMCs (not recorded whether the cells were cultured). Receptor source: a female donor with multiple sclerosis, enrolled in a pregnancy study. The CDR3 runs from the conserved cysteine through the conserved F or W. A D gene is named only where the DNA matches it firmly. Not all rows give a size; the values are once, few, many and, for expanded clones, a class.

D	V	J	size	CDR3	DNA
-	TRBV29-1	TRBJ2-7	-	CSVAQGTHEQYF	TGCAGCGTTGCACAGGGAACCCACGAGCAGTACTTC
-	TRBV7-9	TRBJ1-2	-	CASSFHRENGYTF	TGTGCCAGCAGCTTTCACAGGGAGAATGGCTACACCTTC
TRBD1	TRBV30	TRBJ2-6	-	CAWNRDRALSGANVLTF	TGTGCCTGGAACCGGGACAGGGCTTTGTCTGGGGCCAACGTCCTGACTTTC
-	TRBV10-3	TRBJ2-3	-	CAITGVDTDTQYF	TGTGCCATCACAGGGGTCGACACAGATACGCAGTATTTT
TRBD2	TRBV4-3	TRBJ2-3	-	CASSQDPSGNPDTQYF	TGCGCCAGCAGCCAAGACCCTAGCGGGAATCCAGATACGCAGTATTTT
TRBD1	TRBV7-8	TRBJ2-6	-	CASSLAYPGQGEMGANVLTF	TGTGCCAGCAGCTTGGCCTATCCGGGACAGGGAGAGATGGGGGCCAACGTCCTGACTTTC
TRBD2	TRBV2	TRBJ2-3	once	CASSGDYFTDTQYF	TGTGCCAGCAGTGGGGACTATTTCACAGATACGCAGTATTTT
-	TRBV19	TRBJ2-4	-	CASSIGGPGNIQYF	TGTGCCAGTAGTATAGGTGGACCTGGAAACATTCAGTACTTC
TRBD1	TRBV5-1	TRBJ1-2	-	CASSLGPGDRAPNSGGYTF	TGCGCCAGCAGCTTGGGTCCGGGGGACAGGGCCCCCAATAGCGGGGGCTACACCTTC
-	TRBV2	TRBJ2-6	-	CASKAGSPLSGANVLTF	TGTGCCAGCAAAGCAGGGTCCCCCCTCTCTGGGGCCAACGTCCTGACTTTC
-	TRBV5-1	TRBJ2-1	-	CASSLARGNEQFF	TGCGCCAGCAGCTTGGCCAGGGGCAATGAGCAGTTCTTC
TRBD2	TRBV6-4	TRBJ2-1	-	CASSDSTGGSNEQFF	TGTGCCAGCAGTGACTCGACGGGAGGGAGCAATGAGCAGTTCTTC
TRBD1	TRBV4-1	TRBJ1-4	-	CASSHTPGTVQEKLFF	TGCGCCAGCAGCCACACCCCTGGGACAGTCCAGGAAAAACTGTTTTTT
-	TRBV9	TRBJ2-7	-	CASSPHYEQYF	TGTGCCAGCAGCCCCCACTACGAGCAGTACTTC
-	TRBV2	TRBJ2-1	-	CASSDLGASYNEQFF	TGTGCCAGCAGTGATTTGGGGGCCTCCTACAATGAGCAGTTCTTC
TRBD1	TRBV5-5	TRBJ2-7	once	CASSLRWQGATEQYF	TGTGCCAGCAGCTTGAGGTGGCAGGGGGCTACCGAGCAGTACTTC
-	TRBV25-1	TRBJ2-2	once	CATHRDANTGELFF	TGTGCCACACACCGGGACGCTAACACCGGGGAGCTGTTTTTT
-	TRBV9	TRBJ1-4	-	CASSAGLRSEKLFF	TGTGCCAGCAGTGCGGGGCTACGGAGTGAAAAACTGTTTTTT
-	TRBV7-9	TRBJ1-1	once	CASSEGLKGNTEAFF	TGTGCCAGCAGCGAGGGCCTTAAGGGGAACACTGAAGCTTTCTTT
-	TRBV7-2	TRBJ1-5	-	CASSLDSYSNQPQHF	TGTGCCAGCAGCTTAGATAGCTATAGCAATCAGCCCCAGCATTTT
-	TRBV7-3	TRBJ2-2	-	CASSFGGNTGELFF	TGTGCCAGCAGCTTCGGCGGGAACACCGGGGAGCTGTTTTTT
-	TRBV19	TRBJ1-1	-	CASDGGTLNTEAFF	TGTGCCTCCGACGGCGGGACCCTGAACACTGAAGCTTTCTTT
TRBD2	TRBV5-4	TRBJ2-3	-	CASSSPGGRTDTQYF	TGTGCCAGCAGCTCGCCGGGAGGGCGCACAGATACGCAGTATTTT
TRBD2	TRBV19	TRBJ2-1	-	CASSGPGLAGIEQFF	TGTGCCAGTAGTGGCCCGGGACTAGCTGGGATTGAGCAGTTCTTC
TRBD1	TRBV28	TRBJ2-1	-	CASSRNRRQGRGYYNEQFF	TGTGCCAGCAGCAGAAATAGACGACAGGGAAGGGGTTACTACAATGAGCAGTTCTTC
-	TRBV7-9	TRBJ2-7	-	CASSLQGAGEQYF	TGTGCCAGCAGCTTACAAGGGGCCGGCGAGCAGTACTTC
-	TRBV18	TRBJ2-5	-	CASSPGPGETQYF	TGTGCCAGCTCACCAGGACCTGGGGAGACCCAGTACTTC
-	TRBV4-2	TRBJ2-5	once	CASSQELPWDPQETQYF	TGTGCCAGCAGCCAAGAACTTCCGTGGGACCCACAAGAGACCCAGTACTTC
-	TRBV30	TRBJ1-5	-	CAWSKNDARSPQHF	TGTGCCTGGAGTAAAAATGATGCTCGTTCGCCCCAGCATTTT
TRBD2	TRBV6-4	TRBJ2-6	-	CASSEGTSGSGANVLTF	TGTGCCAGCAGTGAGGGGACTAGCGGCTCTGGGGCCAACGTCCTGACTTTC
-	TRBV7-6	TRBJ2-5	-	CASSFLAQETQYF	TGTGCCAGCAGCTTTTTAGCCCAAGAGACCCAGTACTTC
-	TRBV25-1	TRBJ2-1	-	CASSDGSYNEQFF	TGTGCCAGCAGTGACGGTAGTTACAATGAGCAGTTCTTC
-	TRBV27	TRBJ2-7	-	CASSSWRNEQYF	TGTGCCAGCAGTTCTTGGCGAAACGAGCAGTACTTC
-	TRBV21-1	TRBJ2-7	-	CASDRLAHISYEQYF	TGTGCCAGCGATCGACTAGCGCATATCTCCTACGAGCAGTACTTC
-	TRBV19	TRBJ1-5	-	CASSIFREGNQPQHF	TGTGCCAGTAGTATCTTCAGGGAAGGGAATCAGCCCCAGCATTTT
-	TRBV11-3	TRBJ2-5	-	CASSLDTARFNQETQYF	TGTGCCAGCAGCTTAGACACAGCAAGATTCAACCAAGAGACCCAGTACTTC
-	TRBV7-2	TRBJ2-3	-	CASSLIRGTDTQYF	TGTGCCAGCAGCTTAATCCGGGGAACAGATACGCAGTATTTT
-	TRBV11-3	TRBJ2-1	once	CASSLRSGVGEDEQFF	TGTGCCAGCAGCTTACGATCCGGGGTGGGGGAGGATGAGCAGTTCTTC
-	TRBV28	TRBJ1-5	-	CASSLTKQPQHF	TGTGCCAGCAGTCTAACGAAGCAGCCCCAGCATTTT
-	TRBV7-3	TRBJ1-1	few	CASSPGGENTEAFF	TGTGCCAGCAGCCCGGGCGGGGAGAACACTGAAGCTTTCTTT
TRBD1	TRBV4-1	TRBJ2-1	-	CASSQPGQGVNEQFF	TGCGCCAGCAGCCAACCAGGACAGGGGGTCAATGAGCAGTTCTTC
TRBD2	TRBV6-1	TRBJ2-3	-	CASSELAGGADTQYF	TGTGCCAGCAGTGAATTGGCGGGAGGGGCAGATACGCAGTATTTT
-	TRBV7-2	TRBJ2-1	-	CASSFLLQRYYNEQFF	TGTGCCAGCAGCTTTTTGTTACAGAGATATTACAATGAGCAGTTCTTC
TRBD1	TRBV27	TRBJ2-7	-	CASSFRGQDNEQYF	TGTGCCAGCAGTTTTAGGGGACAGGATAACGAGCAGTACTTC
TRBD2	TRBV5-1	TRBJ2-7	-	CASSLDPLAISYEQYF	TGCGCCAGCAGCTTGGATCCACTAGCGATTTCCTACGAGCAGTACTTC
-	TRBV5-6	TRBJ2-6	once	CASSLLGEGANVLTF	TGTGCCAGCAGCTTGCTCGGGGAAGGGGCCAACGTCCTGACTTTC
-	TRBV6-5	TRBJ1-3	-	CASWRSGNTIYF	TGTGCCAGCTGGCGCTCTGGAAACACCATATATTTT
-	TRBV5-4	TRBJ2-2	-	CASSLATGELFF	TGTGCCAGCAGCTTGGCCACCGGGGAGCTGTTTTTT
-	TRBV30	TRBJ1-4	-	CAWTRTSATEKLFF	TGTGCCTGGACGCGGACAAGTGCCACTGAAAAACTGTTTTTT
TRBD1	TRBV4-1	TRBJ1-2	-	CASGQGYGYTF	TGCGCCAGCGGACAGGGCTATGGCTACACCTTC
-	TRBV19	TRBJ2-1	-	CASSIEVAGGVFSEQFF	TGTGCCAGTAGTATAGAGGTTGCAGGGGGGGTATTTTCTGAGCAGTTCTTC
-	TRBV5-1	TRBJ2-7	-	CASSLAKGGGSYEQYF	TGCGCCAGCAGCTTGGCCAAAGGAGGGGGATCCTACGAGCAGTACTTC
-	TRBV10-2	TRBJ1-1	-	CASSLDGYTEAFF	TGCGCCAGCTCCCTCGACGGCTACACTGAAGCTTTCTTT
-	TRBV7-7	TRBJ2-1	-	CASSPLSLSSYNEQFF	TGTGCCAGCAGCCCCTTGTCACTTAGCTCCTACAATGAGCAGTTCTTC
-	TRBV18	TRBJ1-1	-	CASSPFGLDTEAFF	TGTGCCAGCTCACCATTCGGGCTGGACACTGAAGCTTTCTTT
TRBD2	TRBV6-1	TRBJ2-3	-	CASSDLTSGRGGTDTQYF	TGTGCCAGCAGTGATTTAACTAGCGGGAGGGGTGGCACAGATACGCAGTATTTT